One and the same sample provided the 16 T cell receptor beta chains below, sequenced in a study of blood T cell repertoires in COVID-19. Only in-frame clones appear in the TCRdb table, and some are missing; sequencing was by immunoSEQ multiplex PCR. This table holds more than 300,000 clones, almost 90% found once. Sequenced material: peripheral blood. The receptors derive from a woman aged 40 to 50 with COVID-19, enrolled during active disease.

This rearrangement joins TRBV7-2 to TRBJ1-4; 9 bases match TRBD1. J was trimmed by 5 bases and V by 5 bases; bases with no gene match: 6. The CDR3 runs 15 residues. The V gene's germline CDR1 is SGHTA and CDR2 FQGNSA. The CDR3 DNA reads TGTGCCAGCAGCGCGGACAGGGGAAAGAATGAAAAACTGTTTTTT. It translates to CASSADRGKNEKLFF.

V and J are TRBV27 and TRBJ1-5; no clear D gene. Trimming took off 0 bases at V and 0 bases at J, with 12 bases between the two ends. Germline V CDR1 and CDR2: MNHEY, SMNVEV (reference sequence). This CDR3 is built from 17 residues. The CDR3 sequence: CASSLSKLSHSNQPQHF. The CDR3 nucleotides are TGTGCCAGCAGTTTATCGAAGTTGTCACATAGCAATCAGCCCCAGCATTTT.

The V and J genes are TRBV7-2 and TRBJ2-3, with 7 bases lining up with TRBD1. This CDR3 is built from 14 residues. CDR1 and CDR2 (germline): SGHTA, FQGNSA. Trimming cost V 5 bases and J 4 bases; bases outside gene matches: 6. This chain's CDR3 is CASSRRGSADTQYF. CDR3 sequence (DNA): TGTGCCAGCAGCCGCAGGGGGTCCGCAGATACGCAGTATTTT.

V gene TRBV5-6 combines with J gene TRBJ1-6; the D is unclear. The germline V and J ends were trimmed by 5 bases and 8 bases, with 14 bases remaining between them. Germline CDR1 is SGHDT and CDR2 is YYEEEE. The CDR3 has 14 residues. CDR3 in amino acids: CASSRGAEDSPLHF. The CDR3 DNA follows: TGTGCCAGCAGTCGGGGAGCTGAAGATTCACCCCTCCACTTT. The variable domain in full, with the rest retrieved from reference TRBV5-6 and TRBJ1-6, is DAGVTQSPTHLIKTRGQQVTLRCSPKSGHDTVSWYQQALGQGPQFIFQYYEEEERQRGNFPDRFSGHQFPNYSSELNVNALLLGDSALYLCASSRGAEDSPLHFGNGTRLTVT.

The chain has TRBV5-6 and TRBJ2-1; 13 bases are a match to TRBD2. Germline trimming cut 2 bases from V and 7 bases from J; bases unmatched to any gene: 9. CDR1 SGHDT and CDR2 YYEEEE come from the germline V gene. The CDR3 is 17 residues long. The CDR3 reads CASSFGPGLAGQNEQFF. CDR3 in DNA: TGTGCCAGCAGCTTTGGCCCGGGACTAGCGGGACAAAATGAGCAGTTCTTC.

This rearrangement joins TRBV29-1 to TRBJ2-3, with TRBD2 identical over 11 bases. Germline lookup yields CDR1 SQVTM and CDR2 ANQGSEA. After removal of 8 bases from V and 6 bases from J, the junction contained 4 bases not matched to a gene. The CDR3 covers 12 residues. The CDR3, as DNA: TGCAGCACTAGCGGGAGAACCGATACGCAGTATTTT. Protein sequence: CSTSGRTDTQYF.

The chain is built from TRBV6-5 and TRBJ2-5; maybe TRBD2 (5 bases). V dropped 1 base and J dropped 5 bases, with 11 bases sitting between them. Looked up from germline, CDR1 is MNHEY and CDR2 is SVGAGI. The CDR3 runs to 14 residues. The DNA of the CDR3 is TGTGCCAGCAGTTACTATACGGGCGGGGAGACCCAGTACTTC. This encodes CASSYYTGGETQYF.

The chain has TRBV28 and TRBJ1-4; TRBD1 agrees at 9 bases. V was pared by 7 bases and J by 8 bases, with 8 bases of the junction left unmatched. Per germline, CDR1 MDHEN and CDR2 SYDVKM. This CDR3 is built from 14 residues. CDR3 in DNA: TGTGCCAGCACCCAGGGACAGGGCAGAGAAAAACTGTTTTTT. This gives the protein CASTQGQGREKLFF. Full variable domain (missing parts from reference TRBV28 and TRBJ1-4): DVKVTQSSRYLVKRTGEKVFLECVQDMDHENMFWYRQDPGLGLRLIYFSYDVKMKEKGDIPEGYSVSREKKERFSLILESASTNQTSMYLCASTQGQGREKLFFGSGTQLSVL.

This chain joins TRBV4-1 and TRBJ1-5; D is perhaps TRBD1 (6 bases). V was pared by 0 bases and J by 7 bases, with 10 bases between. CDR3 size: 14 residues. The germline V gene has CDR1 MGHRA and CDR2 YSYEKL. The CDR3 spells CASSQDRGRQPQHF. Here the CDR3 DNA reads TGCGCCAGCAGCCAAGACAGGGGTCGACAGCCCCAGCATTTT.

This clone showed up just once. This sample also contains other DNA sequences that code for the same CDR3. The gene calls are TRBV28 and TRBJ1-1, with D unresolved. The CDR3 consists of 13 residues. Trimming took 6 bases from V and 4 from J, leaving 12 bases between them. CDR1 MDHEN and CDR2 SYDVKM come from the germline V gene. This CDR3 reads CASSPGVGTEAFF. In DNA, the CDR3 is TGTGCCAGCAGCCCCGGGGTGGGCACTGAAGCTTTCTTT.

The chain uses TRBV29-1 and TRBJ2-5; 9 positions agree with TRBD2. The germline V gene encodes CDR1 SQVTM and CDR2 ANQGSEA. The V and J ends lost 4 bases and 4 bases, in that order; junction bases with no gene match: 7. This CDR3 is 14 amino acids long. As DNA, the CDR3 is TGCAGCGTTGCCGGGACTAGCACCCGAGAGACCCAGTACTTC. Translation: CSVAGTSTRETQYF. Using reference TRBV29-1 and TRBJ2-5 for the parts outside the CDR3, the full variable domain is SAVISQKPSRDICQRGTSLTIQCQVDSQVTMMFWYRQQPGQSLTLIATANQGSEATYESGFVIDKFPISRPNLTFSTLTVSNMSPEDSSIYLCSVAGTSTRETQYFGPGTRLLVL.

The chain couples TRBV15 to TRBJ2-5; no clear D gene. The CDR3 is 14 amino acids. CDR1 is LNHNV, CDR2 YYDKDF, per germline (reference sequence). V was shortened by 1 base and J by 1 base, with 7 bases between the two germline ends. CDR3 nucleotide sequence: TGTGCCACCAGCAGAGGGCAGATCCAAGAGACCCAGTACTTC. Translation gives CATSRGQIQETQYF.

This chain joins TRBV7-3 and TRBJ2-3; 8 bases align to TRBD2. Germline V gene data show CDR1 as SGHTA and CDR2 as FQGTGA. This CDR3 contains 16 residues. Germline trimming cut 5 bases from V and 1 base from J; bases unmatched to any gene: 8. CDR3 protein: CASSLRPAGGTDTQYF. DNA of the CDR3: TGTGCCAGCAGCCTTCGGCCAGCGGGGGGCACAGATACGCAGTATTTT.

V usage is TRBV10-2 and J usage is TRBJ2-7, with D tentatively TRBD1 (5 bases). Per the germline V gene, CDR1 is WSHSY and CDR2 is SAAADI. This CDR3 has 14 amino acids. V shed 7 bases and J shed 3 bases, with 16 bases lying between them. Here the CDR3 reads CASNRHGADYEQYF. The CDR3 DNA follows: TGCGCCAGCAATCGACATGGGGCAGACTACGAGCAGTACTTC.

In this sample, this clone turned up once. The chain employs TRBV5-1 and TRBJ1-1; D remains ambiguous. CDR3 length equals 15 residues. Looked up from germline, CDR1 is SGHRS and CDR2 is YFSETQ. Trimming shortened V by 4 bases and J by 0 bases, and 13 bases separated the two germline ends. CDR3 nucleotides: TGCGCCAGCAGCCCCCGGGGAGGAGTGAACACTGAAGCTTTCTTT. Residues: CASSPRGGVNTEAFF.

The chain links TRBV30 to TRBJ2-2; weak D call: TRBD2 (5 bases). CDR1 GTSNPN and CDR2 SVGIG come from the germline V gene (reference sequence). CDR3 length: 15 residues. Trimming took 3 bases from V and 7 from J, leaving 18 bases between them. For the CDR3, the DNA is TGTGCCTGGAGCCGAGGGTCCATCGGAGGCGGGGAGCTGTTTTTT. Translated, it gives CAWSRGSIGGGELFF.